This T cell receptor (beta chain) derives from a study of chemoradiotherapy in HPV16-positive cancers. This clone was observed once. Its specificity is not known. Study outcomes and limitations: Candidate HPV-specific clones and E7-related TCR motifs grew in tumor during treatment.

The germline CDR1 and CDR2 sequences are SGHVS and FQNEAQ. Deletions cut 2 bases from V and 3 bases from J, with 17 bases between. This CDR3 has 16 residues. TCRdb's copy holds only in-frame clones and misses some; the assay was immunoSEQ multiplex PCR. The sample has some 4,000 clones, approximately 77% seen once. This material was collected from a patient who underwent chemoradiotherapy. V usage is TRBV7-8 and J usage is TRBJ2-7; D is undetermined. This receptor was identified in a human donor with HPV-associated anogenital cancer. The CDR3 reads CASSLKGSIKFYEQYF. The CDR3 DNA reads TGTGCCAGCAGCTTAAAGGGCAGCATCAAATTCTACGAGCAGTACTTC.